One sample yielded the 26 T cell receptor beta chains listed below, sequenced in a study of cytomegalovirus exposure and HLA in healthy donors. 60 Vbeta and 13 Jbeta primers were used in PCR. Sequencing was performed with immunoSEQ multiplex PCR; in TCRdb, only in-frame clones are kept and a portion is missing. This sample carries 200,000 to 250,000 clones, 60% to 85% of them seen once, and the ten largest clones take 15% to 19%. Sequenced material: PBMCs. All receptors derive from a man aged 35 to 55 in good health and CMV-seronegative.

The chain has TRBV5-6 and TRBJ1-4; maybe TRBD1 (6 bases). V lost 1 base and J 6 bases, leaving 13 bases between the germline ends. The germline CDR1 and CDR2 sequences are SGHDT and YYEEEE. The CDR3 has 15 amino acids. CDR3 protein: CASSLTTGVDEKLFF. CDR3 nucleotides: TGTGCCAGCAGCTTGACGACAGGAGTCGATGAAAAACTGTTTTTT.

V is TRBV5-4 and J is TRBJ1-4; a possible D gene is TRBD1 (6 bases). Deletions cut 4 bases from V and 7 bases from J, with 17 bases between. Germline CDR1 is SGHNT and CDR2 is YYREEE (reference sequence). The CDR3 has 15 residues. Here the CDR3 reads CASSPGQTWGEKLFF. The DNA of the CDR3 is TGTGCCAGCAGCCCCGGACAGACCTGGGGTGAAAAACTGTTTTTT.

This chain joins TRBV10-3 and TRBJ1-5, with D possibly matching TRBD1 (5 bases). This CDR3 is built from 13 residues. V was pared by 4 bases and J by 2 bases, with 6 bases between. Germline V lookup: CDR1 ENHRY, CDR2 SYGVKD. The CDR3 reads CAISAGGNQPQHF. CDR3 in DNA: TGTGCCATCAGTGCGGGGGGCAATCAGCCCCAGCATTTT.

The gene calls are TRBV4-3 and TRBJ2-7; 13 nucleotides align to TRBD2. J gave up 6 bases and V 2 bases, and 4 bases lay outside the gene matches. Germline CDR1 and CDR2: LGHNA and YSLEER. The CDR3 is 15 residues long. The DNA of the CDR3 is TGCGCCAGCAGCCAAAGACTAGCGGGGGGTTTCGAGCAGTACTTC. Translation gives CASSQRLAGGFEQYF.

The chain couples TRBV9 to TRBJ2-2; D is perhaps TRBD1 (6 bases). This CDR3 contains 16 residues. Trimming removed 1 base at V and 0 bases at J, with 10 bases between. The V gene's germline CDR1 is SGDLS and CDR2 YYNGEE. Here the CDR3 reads CASSVQGRTNTGELFF. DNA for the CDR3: TGTGCCAGCAGCGTACAGGGGCGAACGAACACCGGGGAGCTGTTTTTT.

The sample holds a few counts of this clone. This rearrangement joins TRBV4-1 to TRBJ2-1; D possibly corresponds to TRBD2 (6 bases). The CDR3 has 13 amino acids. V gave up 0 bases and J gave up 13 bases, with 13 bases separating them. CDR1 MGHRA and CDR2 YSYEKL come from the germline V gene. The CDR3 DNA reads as TGCGCCAGCAGCCAAGATTACGGGACTCCACAGTTCTTC. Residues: CASSQDYGTPQFF.

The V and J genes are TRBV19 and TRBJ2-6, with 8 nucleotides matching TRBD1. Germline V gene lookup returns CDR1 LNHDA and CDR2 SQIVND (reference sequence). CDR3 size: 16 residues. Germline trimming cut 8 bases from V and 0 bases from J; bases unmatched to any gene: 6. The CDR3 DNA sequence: TGTGCCAGTTCTGACAGGGGAATCTCTGGGGCCAACGTCCTGACTTTC. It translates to CASSDRGISGANVLTF.

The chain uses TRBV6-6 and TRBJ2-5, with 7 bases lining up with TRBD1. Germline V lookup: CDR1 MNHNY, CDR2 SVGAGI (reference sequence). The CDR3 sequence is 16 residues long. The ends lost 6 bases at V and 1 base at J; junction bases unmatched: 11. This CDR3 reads CASSRKIRTGQETQYF. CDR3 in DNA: TGTGCCAGCAGCCGAAAGATCCGGACAGGCCAAGAGACCCAGTACTTC.

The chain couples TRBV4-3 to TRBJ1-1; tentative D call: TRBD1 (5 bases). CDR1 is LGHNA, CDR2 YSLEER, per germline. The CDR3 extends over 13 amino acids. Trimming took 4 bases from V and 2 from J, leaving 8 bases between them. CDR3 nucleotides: TGCGCCAGCAGCCCTCAGGGAAACACTGAAGCTTTCTTT. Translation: CASSPQGNTEAFF.

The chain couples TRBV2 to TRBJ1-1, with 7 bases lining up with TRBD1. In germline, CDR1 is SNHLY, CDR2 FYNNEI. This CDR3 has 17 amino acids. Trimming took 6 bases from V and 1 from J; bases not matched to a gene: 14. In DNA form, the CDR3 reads TGTGCCAGCAGGCGCTCTCCTCCGGGACAGCAGAACACTGAAGCTTTCTTT. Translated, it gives CASRRSPPGQQNTEAFF.

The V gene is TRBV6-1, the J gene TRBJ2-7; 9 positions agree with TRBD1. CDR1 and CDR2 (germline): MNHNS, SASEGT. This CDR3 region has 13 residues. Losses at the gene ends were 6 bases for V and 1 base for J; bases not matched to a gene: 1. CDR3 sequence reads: CASRDRGSYEQYF. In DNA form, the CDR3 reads TGTGCCAGCAGGGACAGGGGTTCCTACGAGCAGTACTTC.

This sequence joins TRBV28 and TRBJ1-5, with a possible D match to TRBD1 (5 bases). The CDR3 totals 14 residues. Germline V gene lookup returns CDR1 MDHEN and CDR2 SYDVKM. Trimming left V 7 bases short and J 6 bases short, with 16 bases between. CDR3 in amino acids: CASTQEGNSQPQHF. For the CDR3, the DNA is TGTGCCAGCACCCAGGAGGGGAATAGTCAGCCCCAGCATTTT. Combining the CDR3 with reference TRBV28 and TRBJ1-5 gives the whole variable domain DVKVTQSSRYLVKRTGEKVFLECVQDMDHENMFWYRQDPGLGLRLIYFSYDVKMKEKGDIPEGYSVSREKKERFSLILESASTNQTSMYLCASTQEGNSQPQHFGDGTRLSIL.

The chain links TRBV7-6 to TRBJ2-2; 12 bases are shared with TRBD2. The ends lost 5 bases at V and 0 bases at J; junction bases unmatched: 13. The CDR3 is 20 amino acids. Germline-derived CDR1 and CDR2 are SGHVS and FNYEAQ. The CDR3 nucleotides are TGTGCCAGCAGCCCCTCTAGCGGGAGGGCCTTTTGGCCGAACACCGGGGAGCTGTTTTTT. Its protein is CASSPSSGRAFWPNTGELFF.

CDR3 DNA sequence: TGTGCCAGCAGTGTTAACTCTGGAAACACCATATATTTT. It codes for CASSVNSGNTIYF. This rearrangement joins TRBV2 to TRBJ1-3; D remains unclear. Trimming removed 4 bases from V and 0 bases from J, with 4 bases in between. This CDR3 is built from 13 residues. The V gene's germline CDR1 is SNHLY and CDR2 FYNNEI.

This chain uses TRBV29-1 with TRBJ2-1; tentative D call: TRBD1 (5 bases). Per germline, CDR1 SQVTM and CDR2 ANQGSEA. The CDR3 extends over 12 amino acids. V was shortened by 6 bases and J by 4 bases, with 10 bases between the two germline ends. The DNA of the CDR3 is TGCAGCGTCCAAAGGGGATACAATGAGCAGTTCTTC. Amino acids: CSVQRGYNEQFF.

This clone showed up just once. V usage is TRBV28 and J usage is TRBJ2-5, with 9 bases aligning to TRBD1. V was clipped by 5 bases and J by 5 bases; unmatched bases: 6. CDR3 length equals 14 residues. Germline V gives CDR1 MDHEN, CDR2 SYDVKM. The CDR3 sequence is CASSQPGTGETQYF. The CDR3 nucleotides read TGTGCCAGCAGTCAACCTGGGACAGGGGAGACCCAGTACTTC.

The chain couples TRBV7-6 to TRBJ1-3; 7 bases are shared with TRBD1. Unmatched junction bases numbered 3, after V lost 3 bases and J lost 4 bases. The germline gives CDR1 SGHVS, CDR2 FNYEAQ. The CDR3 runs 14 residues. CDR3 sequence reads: CASSLTGTGNTIYF. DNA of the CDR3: TGTGCCAGCAGCTTGACAGGGACGGGAAACACCATATATTTT.

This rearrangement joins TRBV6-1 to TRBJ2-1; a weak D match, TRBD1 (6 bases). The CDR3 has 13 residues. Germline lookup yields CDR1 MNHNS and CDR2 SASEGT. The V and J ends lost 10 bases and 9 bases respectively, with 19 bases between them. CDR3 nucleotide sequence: TGTGCCACCCCTACCACAGGGCAGGGTGAGCAGTTCTTC. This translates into CATPTTGQGEQFF.

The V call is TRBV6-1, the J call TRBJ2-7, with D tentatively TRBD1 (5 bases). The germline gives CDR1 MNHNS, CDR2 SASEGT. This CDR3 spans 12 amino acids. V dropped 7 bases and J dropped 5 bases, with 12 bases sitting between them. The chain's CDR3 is CASTQWGHEQYF. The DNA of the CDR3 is TGTGCCAGCACCCAATGGGGCCACGAGCAGTACTTC.

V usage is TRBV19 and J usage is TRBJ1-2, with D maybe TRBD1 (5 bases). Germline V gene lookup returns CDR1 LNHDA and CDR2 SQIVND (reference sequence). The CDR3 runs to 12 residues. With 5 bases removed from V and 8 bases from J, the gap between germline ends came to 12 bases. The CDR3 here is CASSQGAWGYTF. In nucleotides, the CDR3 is TGTGCCAGTAGTCAGGGCGCTTGGGGCTACACCTTC.

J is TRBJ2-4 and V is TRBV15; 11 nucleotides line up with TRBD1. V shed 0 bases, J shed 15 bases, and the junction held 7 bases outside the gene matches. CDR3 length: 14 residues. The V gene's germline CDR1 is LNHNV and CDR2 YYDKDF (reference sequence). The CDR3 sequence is CATSRDRTGGARYF. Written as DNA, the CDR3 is TGTGCCACCAGCAGAGATCGGACAGGGGGCGCCCGGTACTTC. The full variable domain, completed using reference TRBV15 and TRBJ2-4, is DAMVIQNPRYQVTQFGKPVTLSCSQTLNHNVMYWYQQKSSQAPKLLFHYYDKDFNNEADTPDNFQSRRPNTSFCFLDIRSPGLGDTAMYLCATSRDRTGGARYFGAGTRLSVL.

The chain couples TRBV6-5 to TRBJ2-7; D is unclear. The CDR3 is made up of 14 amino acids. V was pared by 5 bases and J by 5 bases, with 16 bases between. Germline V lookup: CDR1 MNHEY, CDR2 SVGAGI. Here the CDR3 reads CASSTPDRRNEQYF. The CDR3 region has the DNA TGTGCCAGCAGTACCCCCGACCGGCGGAACGAGCAGTACTTC.

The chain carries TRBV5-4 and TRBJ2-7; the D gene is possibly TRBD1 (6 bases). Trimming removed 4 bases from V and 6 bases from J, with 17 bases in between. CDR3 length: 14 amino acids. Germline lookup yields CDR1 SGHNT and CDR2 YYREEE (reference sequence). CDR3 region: CASSTGTHTFEQYF. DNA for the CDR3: TGTGCCAGCAGCACCGGGACACATACCTTCGAGCAGTACTTC. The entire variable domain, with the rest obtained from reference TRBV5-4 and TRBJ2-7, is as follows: ETGVTQSPTHLIKTRGQQVTLRCSSQSGHNTVSWYQQALGQGPQFIFQYYREEENGRGNFPPRFSGLQFPNYSSELNVNALELDDSALYLCASSTGTHTFEQYFGPGTRLTVT.

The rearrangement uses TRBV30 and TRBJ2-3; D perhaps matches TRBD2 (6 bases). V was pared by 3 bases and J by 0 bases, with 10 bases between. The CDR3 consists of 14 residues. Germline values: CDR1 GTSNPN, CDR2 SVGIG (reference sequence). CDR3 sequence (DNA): TGTGCCTGGAGGGCCAGCGGGAGCACAGATACGCAGTATTTT. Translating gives CAWRASGSTDTQYF.

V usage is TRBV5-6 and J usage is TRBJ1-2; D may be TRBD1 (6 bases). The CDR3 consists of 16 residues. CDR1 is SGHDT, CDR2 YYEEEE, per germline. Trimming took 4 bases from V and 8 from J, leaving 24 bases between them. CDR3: CASSPGSFTGLGGYTF. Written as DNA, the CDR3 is TGTGCCAGCAGCCCCGGCTCCTTCACAGGGTTAGGGGGCTACACCTTC.

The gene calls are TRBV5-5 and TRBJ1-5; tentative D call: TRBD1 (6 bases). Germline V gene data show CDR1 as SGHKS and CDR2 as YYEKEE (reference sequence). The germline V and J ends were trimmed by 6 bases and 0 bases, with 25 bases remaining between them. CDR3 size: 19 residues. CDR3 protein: CASTEDSRPFEYSNQPQHF. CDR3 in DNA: TGTGCCAGCACCGAGGACAGCCGACCATTTGAGTATAGCAATCAGCCCCAGCATTTT.